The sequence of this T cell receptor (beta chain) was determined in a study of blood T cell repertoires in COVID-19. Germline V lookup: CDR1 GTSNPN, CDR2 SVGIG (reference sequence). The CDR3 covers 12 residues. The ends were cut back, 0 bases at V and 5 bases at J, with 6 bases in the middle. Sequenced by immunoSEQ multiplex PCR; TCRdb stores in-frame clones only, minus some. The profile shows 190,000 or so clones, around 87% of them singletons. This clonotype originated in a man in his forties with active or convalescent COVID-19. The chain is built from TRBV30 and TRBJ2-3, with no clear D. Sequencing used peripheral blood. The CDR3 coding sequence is TGTGCCTGGAGTGTACTTGGAGATACGCAGTATTTT. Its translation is CAWSVLGDTQYF.